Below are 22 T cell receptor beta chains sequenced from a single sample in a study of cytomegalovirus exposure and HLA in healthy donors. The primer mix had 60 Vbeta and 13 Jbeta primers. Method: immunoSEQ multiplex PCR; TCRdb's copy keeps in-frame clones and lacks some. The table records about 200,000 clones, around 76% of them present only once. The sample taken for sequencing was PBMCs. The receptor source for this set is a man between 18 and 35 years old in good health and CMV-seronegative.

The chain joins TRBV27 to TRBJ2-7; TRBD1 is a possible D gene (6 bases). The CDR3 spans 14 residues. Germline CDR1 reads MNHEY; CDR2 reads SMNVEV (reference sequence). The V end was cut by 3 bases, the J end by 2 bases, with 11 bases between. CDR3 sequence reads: CASSFQQGPYEQYF. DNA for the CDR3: TGTGCCAGCAGTTTTCAACAGGGACCCTACGAGCAGTACTTC.

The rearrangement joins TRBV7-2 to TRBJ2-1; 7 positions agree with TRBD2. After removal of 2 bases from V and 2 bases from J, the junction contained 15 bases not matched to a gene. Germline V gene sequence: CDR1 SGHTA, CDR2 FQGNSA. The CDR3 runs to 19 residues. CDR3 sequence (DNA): TGTGCCAGCAGCTTACTAGTCGGGACTACCGATGGGACCTACAATGAGCAGTTCTTC. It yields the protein CASSLLVGTTDGTYNEQFF. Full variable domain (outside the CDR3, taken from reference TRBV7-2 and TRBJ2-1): GAGVSQSPSNKVTEKGKDVELRCDPISGHTALYWYRQSLGQGLEFLIYFQGNSAPDKSGLPSDRFSAERTGGSVSTLTIQRTQQEDSAVYLCASSLLVGTTDGTYNEQFFGPGTRLTVL.

The CDR3 sequence is CASSLRGTDLETQYF. As DNA, the CDR3 is TGCGCCAGCAGCTTGAGGGGGACAGACTTGGAGACCCAGTACTTC. The V gene is TRBV5-1, the J gene TRBJ2-5, with 7 bases matching TRBD1. The CDR3 contains 15 residues. J gave up 5 bases and V 1 base, and 8 bases lay outside the gene matches. CDR1 and CDR2 (germline): SGHRS, YFSETQ.

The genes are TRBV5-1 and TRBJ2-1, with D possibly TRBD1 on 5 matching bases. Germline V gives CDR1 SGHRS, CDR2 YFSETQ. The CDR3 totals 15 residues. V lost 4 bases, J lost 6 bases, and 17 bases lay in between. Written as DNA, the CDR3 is TGCGCCAGCAGCCCAGGACAACTTTCCCTCAATGAGCAGTTCTTC. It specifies CASSPGQLSLNEQFF.

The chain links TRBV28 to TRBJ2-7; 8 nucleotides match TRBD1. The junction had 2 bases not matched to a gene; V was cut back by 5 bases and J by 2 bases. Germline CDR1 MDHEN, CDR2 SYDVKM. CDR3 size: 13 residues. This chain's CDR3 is CASSGGQAYEQYF. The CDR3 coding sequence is TGTGCCAGCAGTGGGGGACAGGCCTACGAGCAGTACTTC.

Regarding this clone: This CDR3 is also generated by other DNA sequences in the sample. The CDR3, as DNA: TGTGCCAGCAGACCACTAGCCGGGGGCTCCTACGAGCAGTACTTC. Protein sequence: CASRPLAGGSYEQYF. This rearrangement joins TRBV6-1 to TRBJ2-7; D possibly corresponds to TRBD2 (6 bases). CDR3 length: 15 residues. The V gene's germline CDR1 is MNHNS and CDR2 SASEGT. V was pared by 6 bases and J by 0 bases, with 15 bases between.

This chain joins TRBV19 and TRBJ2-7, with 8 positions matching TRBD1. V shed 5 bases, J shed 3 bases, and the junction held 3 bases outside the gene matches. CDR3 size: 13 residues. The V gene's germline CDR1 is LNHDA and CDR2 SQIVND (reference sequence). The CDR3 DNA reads TGTGCCAGTAGTTTGACAGGGGACTACGAGCAGTACTTC. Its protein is CASSLTGDYEQYF.

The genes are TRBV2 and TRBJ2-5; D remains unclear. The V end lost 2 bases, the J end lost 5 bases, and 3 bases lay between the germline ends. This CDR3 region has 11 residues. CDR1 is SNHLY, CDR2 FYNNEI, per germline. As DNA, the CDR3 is TGTGCCAGCAGTGAAAGCGAGACCCAGTACTTC. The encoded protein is CASSESETQYF.

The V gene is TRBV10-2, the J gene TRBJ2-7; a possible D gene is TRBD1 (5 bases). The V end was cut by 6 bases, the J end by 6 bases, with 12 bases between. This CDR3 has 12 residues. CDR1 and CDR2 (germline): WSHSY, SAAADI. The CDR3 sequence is CASRDSDREQYF. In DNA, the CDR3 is TGCGCCAGCAGAGACAGCGACCGCGAGCAGTACTTC.

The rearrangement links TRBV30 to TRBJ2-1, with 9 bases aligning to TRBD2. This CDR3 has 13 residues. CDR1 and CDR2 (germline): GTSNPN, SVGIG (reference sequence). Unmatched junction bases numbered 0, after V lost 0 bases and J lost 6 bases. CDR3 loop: CAWSVGLANEQFF. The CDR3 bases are TGTGCCTGGAGTGTGGGACTAGCCAATGAGCAGTTCTTC.

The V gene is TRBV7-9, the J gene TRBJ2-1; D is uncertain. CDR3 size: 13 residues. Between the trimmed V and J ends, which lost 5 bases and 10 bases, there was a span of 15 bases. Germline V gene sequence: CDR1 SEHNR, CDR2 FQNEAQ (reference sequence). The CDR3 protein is CASSPYLPLEQFF. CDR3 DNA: TGTGCCAGCAGCCCTTACTTACCGCTGGAGCAGTTCTTC.

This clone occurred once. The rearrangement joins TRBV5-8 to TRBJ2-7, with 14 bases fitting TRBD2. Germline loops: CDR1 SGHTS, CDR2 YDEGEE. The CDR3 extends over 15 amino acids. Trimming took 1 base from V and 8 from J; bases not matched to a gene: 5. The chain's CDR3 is CASSLWGTSGSQQYF. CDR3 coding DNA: TGTGCCAGCAGCTTGTGGGGGACTAGCGGGAGCCAGCAGTACTTC.

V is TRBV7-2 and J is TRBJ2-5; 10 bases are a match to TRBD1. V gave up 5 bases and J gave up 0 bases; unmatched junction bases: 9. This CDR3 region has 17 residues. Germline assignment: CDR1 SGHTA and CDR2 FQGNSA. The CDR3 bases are TGTGCCAGCAGCACGCGCCGGGACAGGGGTTACCAAGAGACCCAGTACTTC. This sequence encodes CASSTRRDRGYQETQYF.

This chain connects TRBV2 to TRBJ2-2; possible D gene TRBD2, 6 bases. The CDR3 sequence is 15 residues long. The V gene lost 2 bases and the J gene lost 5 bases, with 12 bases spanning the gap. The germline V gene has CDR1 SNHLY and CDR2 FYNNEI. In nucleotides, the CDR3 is TGTGCCAGCAGTGAAAGCCTAGCGAGGACCGGGGAGCTGTTTTTT. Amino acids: CASSESLARTGELFF. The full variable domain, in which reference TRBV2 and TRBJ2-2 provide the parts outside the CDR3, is EPEVTQTPSHQVTQMGQEVILRCVPISNHLYFYWYRQILGQKVEFLVSFYNNEISEKSEIFDDQFSVERPDGSNFTLKIRSTKLEDSAMYFCASSESLARTGELFFGEGSRLTVL.

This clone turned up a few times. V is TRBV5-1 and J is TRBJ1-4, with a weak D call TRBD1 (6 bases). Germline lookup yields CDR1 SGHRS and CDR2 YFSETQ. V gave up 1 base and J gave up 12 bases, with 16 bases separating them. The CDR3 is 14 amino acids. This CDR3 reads CASSLRGGNRELFF. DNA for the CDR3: TGCGCCAGCAGCTTGAGGGGGGGTAATAGGGAACTGTTTTTT.

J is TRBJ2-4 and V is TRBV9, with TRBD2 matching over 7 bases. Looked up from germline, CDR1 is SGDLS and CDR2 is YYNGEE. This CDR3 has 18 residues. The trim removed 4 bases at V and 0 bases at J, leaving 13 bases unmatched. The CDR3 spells CASSPREGTTSAKNIQYF. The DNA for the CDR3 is TGTGCCAGCAGCCCCAGAGAAGGGACTACCTCAGCCAAAAACATTCAGTACTTC.

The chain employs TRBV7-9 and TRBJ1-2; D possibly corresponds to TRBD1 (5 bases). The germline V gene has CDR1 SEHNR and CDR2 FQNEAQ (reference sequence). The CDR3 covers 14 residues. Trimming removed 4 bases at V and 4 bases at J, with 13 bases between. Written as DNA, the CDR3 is TGTGCCAGCAGCTCAGGGCTAGGAAGCTATGGCTACACCTTC. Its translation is CASSSGLGSYGYTF.

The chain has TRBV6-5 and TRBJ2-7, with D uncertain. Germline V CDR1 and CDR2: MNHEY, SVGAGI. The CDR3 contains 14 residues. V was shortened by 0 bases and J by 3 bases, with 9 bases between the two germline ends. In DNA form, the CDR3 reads TGTGCCAGCAGTTACTCGACTTTTGGCTACGAGCAGTACTTC. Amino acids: CASSYSTFGYEQYF.

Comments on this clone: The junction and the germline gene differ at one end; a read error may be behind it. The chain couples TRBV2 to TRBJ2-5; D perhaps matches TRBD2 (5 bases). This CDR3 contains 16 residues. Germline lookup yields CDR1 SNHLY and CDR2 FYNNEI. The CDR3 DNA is TGTGCCAGCAGCGAAGACCAAAGCGGCAGAGACGGGACCCAGTACTTC. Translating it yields CASSEDQSGRDGTQYF.

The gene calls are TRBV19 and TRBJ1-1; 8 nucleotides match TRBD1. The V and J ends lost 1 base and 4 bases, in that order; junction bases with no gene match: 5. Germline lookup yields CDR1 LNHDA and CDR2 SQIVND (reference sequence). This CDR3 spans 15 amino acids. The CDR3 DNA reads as TGTGCCAGTAGTATAGGCAGGGGGCCAGGCACTGAAGCTTTCTTT. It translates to CASSIGRGPGTEAFF.

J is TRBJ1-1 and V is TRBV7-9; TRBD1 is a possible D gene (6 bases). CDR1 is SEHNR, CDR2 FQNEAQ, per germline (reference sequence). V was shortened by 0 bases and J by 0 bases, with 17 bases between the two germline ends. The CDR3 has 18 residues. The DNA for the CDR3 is TGTGCCAGCAGCTTAGCGGCCGGGACATCATGGGTGAACACTGAAGCTTTCTTT. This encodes CASSLAAGTSWVNTEAFF.

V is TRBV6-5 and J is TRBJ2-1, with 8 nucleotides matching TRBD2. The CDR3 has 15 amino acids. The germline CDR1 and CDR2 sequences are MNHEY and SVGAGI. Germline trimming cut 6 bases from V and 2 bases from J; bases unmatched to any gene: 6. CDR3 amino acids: CASSLAGRTYNEQFF. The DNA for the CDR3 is TGTGCCAGCAGCTTAGCGGGAAGGACCTACAATGAGCAGTTCTTC.